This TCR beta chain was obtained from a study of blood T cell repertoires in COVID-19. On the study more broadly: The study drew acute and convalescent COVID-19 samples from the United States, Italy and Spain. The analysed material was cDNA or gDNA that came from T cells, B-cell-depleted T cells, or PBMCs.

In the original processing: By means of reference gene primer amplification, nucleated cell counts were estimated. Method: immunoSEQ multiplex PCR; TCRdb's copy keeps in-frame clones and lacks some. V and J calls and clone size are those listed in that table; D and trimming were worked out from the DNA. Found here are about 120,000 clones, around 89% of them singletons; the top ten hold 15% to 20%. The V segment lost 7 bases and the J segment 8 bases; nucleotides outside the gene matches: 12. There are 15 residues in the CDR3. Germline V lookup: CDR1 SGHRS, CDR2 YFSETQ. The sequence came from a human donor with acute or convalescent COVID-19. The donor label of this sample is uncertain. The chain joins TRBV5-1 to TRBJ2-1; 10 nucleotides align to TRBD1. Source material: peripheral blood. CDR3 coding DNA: TGCGCCAGCGACGTGGGGGGACAGGGGTCCGATGAGCAGTTCTTC. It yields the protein CASDVGGQGSDEQFF.